This TCR beta chain was profiled in a study of tumor and adjacent non-tumor tissue in lung cancer. RNA was extracted from bulk tissue without any cell sorting. Regarding this clonotype: The germline gene is not matched at one end of the junction; a read error may be the cause.

The library came from three nested PCR rounds adapted from ARM-PCR protocols. TCRdb reanalysed the multiplex PCR reads using MiXCR and keeps one entry per CDR3 protein. The data show 65,000 to 95,000 distinct CDR3 sequences, over 80% seen once. The CDR3 is 12 amino acids. From germline, CDR1 is DFQATT and CDR2 SNEGSKA (reference sequence). The chain links TRBV20-1 to TRBJ2-7, with D possibly matching TRBD1 (6 bases). Source material: lung tumor tissue. The origin of this receptor is a woman between 45 and 65 years old with non-small cell lung cancer. The CDR3 sequence: CSVSDRTSEQYF. CDR3 coding DNA: TGCAGTGTTTCCGACAGGACCTCCGAGCAGTATTTC.